The 22 T cell receptor beta chains below were found in one sample sequenced in a study of T cell responses to AZD1222 COVID-19 vaccine. Some clones are missing from TCRdb's copy, which holds only in-frame ones; the method was immunoSEQ multiplex PCR. Recorded for this sample: 150,000 or so clones. Sequenced material: peripheral blood. The receptors stem from an adult in good health.

V and J are TRBV4-2 and TRBJ1-1; no reliable D call. With 0 bases removed from V and 0 bases from J, the gap between germline ends came to 11 bases. In germline, CDR1 is LGHNA, CDR2 YNFKEQ. The CDR3 is made up of 16 amino acids. CDR3 bases: TGTGCCAGCAGCCAAGAAGTCACTGCCCTGAACACTGAAGCTTTCTTT. As protein: CASSQEVTALNTEAFF.

CDR3 amino acids: CASSTTSTGVRTEAFF. The CDR3 DNA reads TGTGCCAGCAGTACTACAAGTACAGGGGTTAGGACTGAAGCTTTCTTT. The chain is built from TRBV28 and TRBJ1-1; 7 nucleotides agree with TRBD1. The V segment lost 5 bases and the J segment 5 bases; nucleotides outside the gene matches: 14. This CDR3 region has 16 residues. From germline, CDR1 is MDHEN and CDR2 SYDVKM.

V and J are TRBV6-1 and TRBJ2-7, with 11 bases matching TRBD2. This CDR3 is built from 16 residues. V lost 3 bases to trimming and J lost 3 bases; unmatched junction nucleotides: 7. Germline loops: CDR1 MNHNS, CDR2 SASEGT. The CDR3 region has the DNA TGTGCCAGCAGTGAGGATCTAGCGGGGGGCATCTACGAGCAGTACTTC. Translating gives CASSEDLAGGIYEQYF.

The rearrangement joins TRBV6-1 to TRBJ2-7; TRBD2 might be the D (6 bases). The V end lost 2 bases, the J end lost 4 bases, and 21 bases lay between the germline ends. From germline, CDR1 is MNHNS and CDR2 SASEGT. The CDR3 contains 17 residues. CDR3 nucleotides: TGTGCCAGCAGTGAAAATCCTCGGCTAGCGTCGACATACGAGCAGTACTTC. This translates into CASSENPRLASTYEQYF.

V and J are TRBV6-6 and TRBJ2-5, with TRBD1 matching 10 bases. With V trimmed by 0 bases and J by 4 bases, 2 bases remained unmatched. The CDR3 contains 15 residues. CDR1 MNHNY and CDR2 SVGAGI come from the germline V gene (reference sequence). The CDR3 nucleotides are TGTGCCAGCAGTTACTCGAGGACAGGGGGAGAGACCCAGTACTTC. It encodes CASSYSRTGGETQYF.

The V gene is TRBV19, the J gene TRBJ1-2; 7 positions agree with TRBD1. In germline, CDR1 is LNHDA, CDR2 SQIVND (reference sequence). The CDR3 is 15 residues long. V lost 1 base, J lost 0 bases, and 2 bases stayed unmatched. Here the CDR3 DNA reads TGTGCCAGTAGTATAGGTGGGACAGCTAACTATGGCTACACCTTC. Translating it yields CASSIGGTANYGYTF.

J is TRBJ1-1 and V is TRBV29-1; 7 positions agree with TRBD1. From germline, CDR1 is SQVTM and CDR2 ANQGSEA. CDR3 length equals 13 residues. The V segment lost 7 bases and the J segment 5 bases; nucleotides outside the gene matches: 10. The CDR3 reads CSAADRTRTEAFF. CDR3 bases: TGCAGCGCCGCGGACAGGACCAGGACTGAAGCTTTCTTT.

CDR3 amino acids: CASSLREGRDRVTGELFF. DNA for the CDR3: TGTGCCAGCAGCCTTAGAGAGGGACGGGACAGGGTGACCGGGGAGCTGTTTTTT. The chain employs TRBV7-8 and TRBJ2-2, with 9 nucleotides matching TRBD1. Germline-derived CDR1 and CDR2 are SGHVS and FQNEAQ. The ends lost 5 bases at V and 5 bases at J; junction bases unmatched: 15. The CDR3 totals 18 residues. Full variable domain (remainder filled in from reference TRBV7-8 and TRBJ2-2): GAGVSQSPRYKVAKRGQDVALRCDPISGHVSLFWYQQALGQGPEFLTYFQNEAQLDKSGLPSDRFFAERPEGSVSTLKIQRTQQEDSAVYLCASSLREGRDRVTGELFFGEGSRLTVL.

This chain connects TRBV10-2 to TRBJ1-1, with 7 positions matching TRBD1. Germline-derived CDR1 and CDR2 are WSHSY and SAAADI. This CDR3 spans 14 amino acids. Trimming removed 7 bases from V and 2 bases from J; junction bases left unmatched: 7. Here the CDR3 DNA reads TGCGCCAGCACAGTTGGACAGGCAAACACTGAAGCTTTCTTT. Translation gives CASTVGQANTEAFF.

The chain employs TRBV7-2 and TRBJ2-1; no firm D call. V was cut by 3 bases and J by 10 bases, with 7 bases left in between. Germline values: CDR1 SGHTA, CDR2 FQGNSA. The CDR3 extends over 11 amino acids. This chain's CDR3 is CASSFDREQFF. The CDR3 DNA reads TGTGCCAGCAGCTTTGATCGCGAGCAGTTCTTC.

This chain connects TRBV6-5 to TRBJ2-7, with 9 bases fitting TRBD1. Looked up from germline, CDR1 is MNHEY and CDR2 is SVGAGI. V lost 2 bases to trimming and J lost 2 bases; unmatched junction nucleotides: 1. The CDR3 length is 14 residues. This chain's CDR3 is CASSYRDRAYEQYF. The CDR3 coding sequence is TGTGCCAGCAGTTACAGGGACAGGGCCTACGAGCAGTACTTC.

The chain employs TRBV7-3 and TRBJ2-3, with 13 bases fitting TRBD2. Germline assignment: CDR1 SGHTA and CDR2 FQGTGA. The ends lost 4 bases at V and 4 bases at J; junction bases unmatched: 2. This CDR3 region has 15 residues. In DNA, the CDR3 is TGTGCCAGCAGCTCTGGACTAGCGGGGGCAGATACGCAGTATTTT. Amino acids: CASSSGLAGADTQYF.

This chain joins TRBV10-3 and TRBJ1-2; the D is unclear. The CDR3 is made up of 12 amino acids. CDR1 ENHRY and CDR2 SYGVKD come from the germline V gene. V lost 3 bases and J lost 7, with 9 bases in between. The CDR3 nucleotides read TGTGCCATCAGTGACGAAGAGCTTGGCTACACCTTC. Residues: CAISDEELGYTF.

The chain is built from TRBV27 and TRBJ1-6; D remains ambiguous. Germline V lookup: CDR1 MNHEY, CDR2 SMNVEV (reference sequence). The CDR3 spans 21 residues. Trimming removed 3 bases at V and 1 base at J, with 25 bases between. CDR3 region: CASSFLVSPHHDFSYNSPLHF. The CDR3 DNA follows: TGTGCCAGCAGTTTCTTGGTGTCTCCCCACCACGATTTTTCCTATAATTCACCCCTCCACTTT.

The V and J genes are TRBV20-1 and TRBJ1-2; D might be TRBD1 (5 bases). Germline V gives CDR1 DFQATT, CDR2 SNEGSKA (reference sequence). Trimming stripped 6 bases from V and 3 bases from J, with 11 bases between. The CDR3 runs to 12 residues. The CDR3 sequence is CSASGGDYGYTF. The CDR3 nucleotides are TGCAGTGCAAGTGGGGGAGACTATGGCTACACCTTC.

The rearrangement links TRBV19 to TRBJ2-6; D is unresolved. V was clipped by 4 bases and J by 0 bases, with 7 bases between them. This CDR3 contains 15 residues. Germline CDR1 is LNHDA and CDR2 is SQIVND (reference sequence). This chain's CDR3 is CASSTRASGANVLTF. Written as DNA, the CDR3 is TGTGCCAGTAGTACTAGGGCCTCTGGGGCCAACGTCCTGACTTTC.

V and J are TRBV19 and TRBJ2-1, with D maybe TRBD2 (5 bases). The CDR3 is 13 amino acids. The germline gives CDR1 LNHDA, CDR2 SQIVND (reference sequence). Trimming removed 9 bases from V and 8 bases from J, with 17 bases in between. CDR3 region: CASRPDLGDEQFF. The CDR3 DNA is TGTGCCAGCCGGCCGGACCTCGGGGATGAGCAGTTCTTC.

The V gene is TRBV14, the J gene TRBJ1-2; TRBD1 aligns across 8 bases. Germline V CDR1 and CDR2: SGHDN, FVKESK. The CDR3 sequence is 15 residues long. The V gene end was trimmed by 3 bases and the J gene end by 4 bases; junction bases not matched to a gene: 7. The CDR3 DNA reads as TGTGCCAGCAGCCATACGACAGGGGAAGGCTATGGCTACACCTTC. As protein: CASSHTTGEGYGYTF.

The V gene is TRBV28, the J gene TRBJ2-5; tentatively, D is TRBD2 (5 bases). The CDR3 is 14 residues long. Trimming cost V 3 bases and J 3 bases, with 11 bases left between them. Germline CDR1 and CDR2: MDHEN and SYDVKM. The CDR3 nucleotides are TGTGCCAGCAGTTTTAACATCGGGAAAGAGACCCAGTACTTC. Amino acid sequence: CASSFNIGKETQYF.

Here the CDR3 DNA reads TGTGCCAGCAGCGTAGCCCGAGGGGCTCTCGCAGATACGCAGTATTTT. Translation gives CASSVARGALADTQYF. The rearrangement joins TRBV9 to TRBJ2-3; D may match TRBD1 or TRBD2 (5 bases each). The V end lost 0 bases, the J end lost 4 bases, and 15 bases lay between the germline ends. Per the germline V gene, CDR1 is SGDLS and CDR2 is YYNGEE. The CDR3 contains 16 residues.

This chain joins TRBV19 and TRBJ1-2, with D perhaps matching TRBD1 (5 bases). CDR3 length equals 16 residues. Germline CDR1 LNHDA, CDR2 SQIVND (reference sequence). Trimming pared 5 bases from V and 4 bases from J, leaving 20 bases between. CDR3 in DNA: TGTGCCAGTAGTTCCGGGACCGCCGTCACTCTCTATGGCTACACCTTC. Amino acid sequence: CASSSGTAVTLYGYTF. Full variable domain (remainder filled in from reference TRBV19 and TRBJ1-2): DGGITQSPKYLFRKEGQNVTLSCEQNLNHDAMYWYRQDPGQGLRLIYYSQIVNDFQKGDIAEGYSVSREKKESFPLTVTSAQKNPTAFYLCASSSGTAVTLYGYTFGSGTRLTVV.

This rearrangement joins TRBV6-5 to TRBJ2-5; 9 positions agree with TRBD2. Trimming cost V 5 bases and J 2 bases; bases outside gene matches: 3. Looked up from germline, CDR1 is MNHEY and CDR2 is SVGAGI. The CDR3 is made up of 14 amino acids. The CDR3 nucleotides read TGTGCCAGCAGTAGGACTAGCGAGCAAGAGACCCAGTACTTC. Its protein is CASSRTSEQETQYF.